This TCR beta chain was identified in a study of T cells in localized non-small cell lung cancer. Overall study findings and caveats: The study found T cell clonality highest in uninvolved adjacent lung, above tumor. The appearance of a median approximately 57 of the top 100 tumor clones was seen in adjacent lung. Greater T cell density in blood accompanied longer overall survival.

In its sample, this clone was seen a few times. Its antigen is undetermined. The CDR3 has 15 residues. From germline, CDR1 is LGHNA and CDR2 YNFKEQ. The V gene lost 0 bases and the J gene lost 10 bases, with 13 bases spanning the gap. Assay: immunoSEQ multiplex PCR; the TCRdb copy retains only in-frame clones and omits some. The sample has about 20,000 clones, over 80% seen once. The V gene is TRBV4-2, the J gene TRBJ1-6; D remains ambiguous. Source: PBMCs, taken before any cancer treatment. The TCR originated in a man between 40 and 75 years old with stage II squamous cell lung carcinoma. For the CDR3, the DNA is TGTGCCAGCAGCCAAGATGGAAGGGAAGAGTCACCCCTCCACTTT. Its protein product is CASSQDGREESPLHF.